This T cell receptor (beta chain) emerged from a study of T cells in narcolepsy. General study results and limits: No autoreactive T cell clone sequences appeared in some memory CD4+ repertoires. HCRT-specific and TRIB2-specific autoreactive clonotypes appeared among same-patient CSF and blood CD4+ clonotypes. Reportedly, autoreactive clonotypes were serially detected in patients' blood but not controls'.

The protocol was immunoSEQ multiplex PCR, while the TCRdb copy is restricted to in-frame clones and leaves out a portion. The sample holds approximately 28,000 clones, 75% to 85% seen once. CDR3 length equals 15 residues. V lost 5 bases and J 1 base, leaving 13 bases between the germline ends. Germline lookup yields CDR1 SGHNT and CDR2 YENEEA. Concerning this clone: Antigen unknown.

This TCR derives from a human donor with narcolepsy. The genes are TRBV11-3 and TRBJ2-3, with a weak D call TRBD1 (6 bases). The sequenced sample was CD45RA- memory CD4+ T cells from PBMCs. CDR3 sequence: CASSQGGPRTDTQYF. CDR3 sequence (DNA): TGTGCCAGCAGCCAAGGGGGTCCCCGCACAGATACGCAGTATTTT.